This T cell receptor (beta chain) was profiled in a study of technical replicates of blood from a handful of donors. Profiled with immunoSEQ multiplex PCR; TCRdb holds only in-frame clones, not every one. The sample has over 60,000 clones, about 90% seen once. The count of this clone is one. Other DNA variants within this sample encode the same CDR3. CDR1 and CDR2 (germline): SGHDN, FVKESK. The V end lost 1 base, the J end lost 4 bases, and 7 bases lay between the germline ends. The CDR3 runs 13 residues. The sequencing sample was made of PBMCs. This TCR was sampled from a human donor in good health. Some clones in this sample may be carry-over from other donors' samples. V and J are TRBV14 and TRBJ1-2; no definite D call. The CDR3 here is CASSQVASYGYTF. The CDR3 DNA is TGTGCCAGCAGCCAAGTAGCCTCCTATGGCTACACCTTC.